This TCR beta chain was profiled in a study of CD8 T cells in Susac syndrome. The study's findings and limits: It was acknowledged in the study that its TCR sequencing and HLA analysis involved a relatively small number of individuals.

After extraction with the RNeasy kit, about 0.5 to 1 ug of the RNA was reverse transcribed using random hexamers. Amplification of TCR beta CDR3 by immunoSEQ multiplex PCR spanned 54 Vbeta and 13 Jbeta. TCRdb re-derived calls from the immunoSEQ multiplex PCR reads in MiXCR, one entry per CDR3 protein. The sample lists roughly 120,000 distinct CDR3 sequences; around 94% were seen once. As concerns this clonotype: Its specificity is not known.

The T cells that were sequenced for TCR beta were CD8+ and CD4+ cells from blood. CD8+ and CD4+ T cells were negatively isolated; TEMRA cells were FACS-enriched. The CDR3 extends over 14 amino acids. V was pared by 3 bases and J by 2 bases, with 6 bases of the junction left unmatched. CDR1 and CDR2 (germline): SQVTM, ANQGSEA. The sequence derives from a human donor with multiple sclerosis. Sequenced input: CD4+ T cells from PBMCs. The chain employs TRBV29-1 and TRBJ1-2; 7 bases are a match to TRBD1. In DNA form, the CDR3 reads TGCAGCGTTGATTTGTCAGGGGGGAACTATGGCTACACCTTC. It is translated as CSVDLSGGNYGYTF.